This T cell receptor (beta chain) appears in the sequencing data of a study of shared clonotypes between healthy human individuals. Naive CD8 cells comprised CD45RO-negative, CCR7-positively selected cells, excluding terminally differentiated effector memory CD45RA+ cells. Findings of the study overall: The authors sampled blood alone, and tissue repertoires likely differ. Deeper or shallower sequencing was expected to change how clonotypes are shared among donors. Shared across a few donors were around 4.7% of the naive CD4 clonotypes.

Sequenced by immunoSEQ multiplex PCR; TCRdb stores in-frame clones only, minus some. The sample lists about 580,000 clones; 98% were seen once. Germline trimming cut 7 bases from V and 4 bases from J; bases unmatched to any gene: 6. Per the germline V gene, CDR1 is SQVTM and CDR2 is ANQGSEA. The CDR3 length is 13 residues. In the case of this clone: Its antigen remains unknown.

The clonotype was recovered from a man aged 30-40 years in good health. The V gene is TRBV29-1, the J gene TRBJ2-1, with 8 bases identical to TRBD2. The sample taken for sequencing was naive CD8+ T cells sorted from blood. Here the CDR3 DNA reads TGCAGCGCAGGGACTAGTAGTTACAATGAGCAGTTCTTC. Translation gives CSAGTSSYNEQFF.